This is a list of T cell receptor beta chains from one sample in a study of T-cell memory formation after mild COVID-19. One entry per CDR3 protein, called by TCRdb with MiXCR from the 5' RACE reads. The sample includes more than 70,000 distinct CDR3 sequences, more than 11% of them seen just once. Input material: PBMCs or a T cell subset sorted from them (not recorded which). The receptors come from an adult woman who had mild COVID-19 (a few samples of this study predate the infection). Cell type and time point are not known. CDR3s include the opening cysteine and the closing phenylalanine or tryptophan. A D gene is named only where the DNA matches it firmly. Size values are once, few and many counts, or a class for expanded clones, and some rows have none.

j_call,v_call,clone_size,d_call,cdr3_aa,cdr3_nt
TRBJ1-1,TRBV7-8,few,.,CASSYPDGLGTEAFF,TGTGCCAGCAGCTACCCCGACGGCTTGGGCACTGAAGCTTTCTTT
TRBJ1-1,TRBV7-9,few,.,CASSWVTEAFF,TGTGCCAGCAGCTGGGTTACTGAAGCTTTCTTT
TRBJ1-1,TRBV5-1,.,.,CASSGDRIWNTEAFF,TGCGCCAGCTCGGGGGACCGGATCTGGAACACTGAAGCTTTCTTT
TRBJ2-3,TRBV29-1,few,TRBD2,CSVENPLAGEIDTQYF,TGCAGCGTTGAAAATCCCCTAGCGGGAGAGATAGATACGCAGTATTTT
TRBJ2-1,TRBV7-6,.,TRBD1,CASSLGGTVSEQFF,TGTGCCAGCAGCTTAGGAGGGACAGTGAGTGAGCAGTTCTTC
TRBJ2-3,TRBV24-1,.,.,CATSGPAGATDTQYF,TGTGCCACCAGTGGGCCCGCAGGGGCCACAGATACGCAGTATTTT
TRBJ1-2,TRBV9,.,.,CASSVEGAGRYGYTF,TGTGCCAGCAGCGTAGAAGGGGCCGGACGGTATGGCTACACCTTC
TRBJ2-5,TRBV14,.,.,CASTSSSVQETQYF,TGTGCCAGCACCTCCTCTAGCGTTCAAGAGACCCAGTACTTC
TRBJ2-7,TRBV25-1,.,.,CASSEYKGGGLPYEQYF,TGTGCCAGCAGTGAATATAAGGGGGGCGGACTTCCCTACGAGCAGTACTTC
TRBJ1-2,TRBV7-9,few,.,CASSHGPSYTF,TGTGCCAGCAGCCACGGACCTTCCTACACCTTC
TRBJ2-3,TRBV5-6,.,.,CASSLDGWGTDTQYF,TGTGCCAGCAGCTTGGACGGTTGGGGCACAGATACGCAGTATTTT
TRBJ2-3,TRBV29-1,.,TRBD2,CSVEGPLEGGPTDTQYF,TGCAGCGTTGAAGGACCACTAGAGGGAGGGCCAACAGATACGCAGTATTTT
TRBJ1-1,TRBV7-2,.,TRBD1,CASSLPTGTGNTEAFF,TGTGCCAGCAGCTTACCTACTGGGACAGGGAACACTGAAGCTTTCTTT
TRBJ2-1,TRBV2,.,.,CASTQADYNEQFF,TGTGCCAGCACCCAGGCGGACTACAATGAGCAGTTCTTC
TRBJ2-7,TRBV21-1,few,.,CASSKVVRSGVYEQYF,TGTGCCAGCAGCAAAGTGGTCCGTTCGGGTGTCTACGAGCAGTACTTC
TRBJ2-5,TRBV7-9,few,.,CASSPPGETQYF,TGTGCCAGCAGCCCCCCCGGAGAGACCCAGTACTTC
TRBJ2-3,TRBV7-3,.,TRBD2,CASSPLAGVPDTQYF,TGTGCCAGCAGCCCCCTAGCGGGAGTACCAGATACGCAGTATTTT
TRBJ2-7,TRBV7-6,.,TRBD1,CASSLTGADEQYF,TGTGCCAGCAGCCTTACAGGGGCAGACGAGCAGTACTTC
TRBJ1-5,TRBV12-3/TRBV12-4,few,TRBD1,CASSLSGQARRRPQHF,TGTGCCAGCAGTTTATCAGGACAGGCCAGGAGAAGGCCCCAGCATTTT
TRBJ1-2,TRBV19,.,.,CASSMDVSGYTF,TGTGCCAGTAGTATGGACGTGTCTGGCTACACCTTC
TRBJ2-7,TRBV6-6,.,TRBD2,CASRPTGFYGSGTYEQYF,TGTGCCAGCAGGCCCACGGGGTTTTATGGGAGCGGGACCTACGAGCAGTACTTC
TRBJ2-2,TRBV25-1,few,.,CASSEWTVRDDAGELFF,TGTGCCAGCAGTGAATGGACGGTCCGGGACGATGCCGGGGAGCTGTTTTTT
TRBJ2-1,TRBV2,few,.,CASSERLSAVSYNEQFF,TGTGCCAGCAGTGAACGTCTCTCGGCGGTCTCCTACAATGAGCAGTTCTTC
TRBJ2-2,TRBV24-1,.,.,CATSDLQLTGELFF,TGTGCCACCAGTGATTTACAGCTCACCGGGGAGCTGTTTTTT
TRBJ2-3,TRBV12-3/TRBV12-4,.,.,CASSRPAGMGYSTDTQYF,TGTGCCAGCAGCCGACCCGCGGGTATGGGCTATAGCACAGATACGCAGTATTTT
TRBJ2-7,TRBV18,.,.,CASSPAGGSYEQYF,TGTGCCAGCTCACCAGCGGGCGGGTCCTACGAGCAGTACTTC
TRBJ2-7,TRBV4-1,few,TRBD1,CASSHGFGQGTEQYF,TGCGCCAGCAGCCATGGCTTCGGACAGGGGACCGAGCAGTACTTC
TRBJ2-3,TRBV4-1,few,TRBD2,CASSQSGESTDTQYF,TGCGCCAGCAGCCAGAGCGGGGAAAGCACAGATACGCAGTATTTT
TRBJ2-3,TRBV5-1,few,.,CASSLAGGDSTDTQYF,TGCGCCAGCAGCTTGGCCGGAGGGGACAGCACAGATACGCAGTATTTT
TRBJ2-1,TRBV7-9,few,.,CASSFGTNEQFF,TGTGCCAGCAGCTTCGGGACTAATGAGCAGTTCTTC
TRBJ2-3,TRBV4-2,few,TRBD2,CASSQDVAGVSTDTQYF,TGTGCCAGCAGCCAAGACGTAGCGGGAGTGTCTACAGATACGCAGTATTTT
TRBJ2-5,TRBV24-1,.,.,CATSASTRQATSGETQYF,TGTGCCACCAGTGCCTCCACCAGACAGGCTACCTCAGGGGAGACCCAGTACTTC
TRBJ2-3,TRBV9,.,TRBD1,CASTPGGSSTDTQYF,TGTGCCAGCACCCCAGGGGGATCTAGCACAGATACGCAGTATTTT
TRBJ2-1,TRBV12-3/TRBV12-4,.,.,CASSLIGGTSNEQFF,TGTGCCAGCAGTTTAATTGGCGGGACCTCGAATGAGCAGTTCTTC
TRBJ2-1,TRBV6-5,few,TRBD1,CASSYLPPGQGAWDEQFF,TGTGCCAGCAGTTACTTACCCCCGGGACAGGGGGCTTGGGATGAGCAGTTCTTC
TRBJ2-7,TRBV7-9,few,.,CASSLATSPYEQYF,TGTGCCAGCAGCTTAGCTACATCTCCCTACGAGCAGTACTTC
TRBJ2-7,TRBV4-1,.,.,CASSLGPLVGEQYF,TGCGCCAGCAGCCTTGGACCTCTGGTCGGCGAGCAGTACTTC
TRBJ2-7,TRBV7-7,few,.,CASSPRDGSYEQYF,TGTGCCAGCAGCCCGCGCGACGGGTCCTACGAGCAGTACTTC
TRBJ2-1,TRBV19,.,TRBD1,CASSIGSGGRNEQFF,TGTGCCAGTAGTATAGGGTCAGGGGGACGAAATGAGCAGTTCTTC
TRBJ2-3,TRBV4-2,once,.,CASSQKPDADTQYF,TGTGCCAGCAGCCAAAAACCGGATGCAGATACGCAGTATTTT
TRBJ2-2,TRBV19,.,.,CASLGELNTGELFF,TGTGCCAGCCTTGGGGAACTGAACACCGGGGAGCTGTTTTTT
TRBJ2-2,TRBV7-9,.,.,CASSWDLSTGELFF,TGTGCCAGCAGCTGGGATTTATCCACCGGGGAGCTGTTTTTT
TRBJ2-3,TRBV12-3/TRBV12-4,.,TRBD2,CASSFVPGGGRDKGTQYF,TGTGCCAGCAGTTTCGTCCCGGGAGGCGGGAGGGACAAGGGTACGCAGTATTTT